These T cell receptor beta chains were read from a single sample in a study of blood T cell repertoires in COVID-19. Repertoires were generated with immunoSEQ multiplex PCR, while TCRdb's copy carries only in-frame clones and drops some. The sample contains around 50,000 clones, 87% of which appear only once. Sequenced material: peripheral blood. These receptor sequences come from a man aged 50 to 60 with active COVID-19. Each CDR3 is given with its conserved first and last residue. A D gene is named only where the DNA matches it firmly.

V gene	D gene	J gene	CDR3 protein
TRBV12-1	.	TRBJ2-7	CASSPSPGQGRHEQYF
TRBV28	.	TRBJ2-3	CASSPGTLRDTQYF
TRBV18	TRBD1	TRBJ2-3	CASSPSDRGTDTQYF
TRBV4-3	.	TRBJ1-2	CASSQEIGARGYGYTF
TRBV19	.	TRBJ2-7	CASRNQRWGGYEQYF
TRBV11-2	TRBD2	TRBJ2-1	CASRNPGLAVSYNEQFF
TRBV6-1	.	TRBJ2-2	CASSEGTAGTGELFF
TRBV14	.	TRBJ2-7	CASSAFGYEQYF
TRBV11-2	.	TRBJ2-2	CASSAADRRELFF
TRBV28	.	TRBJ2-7	CASSRARVRNYEQYF
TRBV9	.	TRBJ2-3	CASSSTNLLDTQYF
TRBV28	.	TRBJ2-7	CASSSPGGGGSYEQYF
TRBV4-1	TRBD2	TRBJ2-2	CASSQHTSGGTGELFF
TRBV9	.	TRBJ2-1	CASSVSGGYNEQFF
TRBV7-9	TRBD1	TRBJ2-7	CASSLAGQGSEQYF
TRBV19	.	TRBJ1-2	CASSGQNYGYTF
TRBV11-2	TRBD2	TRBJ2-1	CASSFTSGSYNEQFF
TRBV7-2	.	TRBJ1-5	CASSHGPAGGQPQHF
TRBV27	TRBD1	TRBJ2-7	CASSQAPGQGYEQYF
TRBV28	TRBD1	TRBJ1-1	CASSKAGMTGPQAFF
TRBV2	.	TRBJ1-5	CASRTEGNQPQHF
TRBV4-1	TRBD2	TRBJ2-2	CASSNWERGGLNTGELFF
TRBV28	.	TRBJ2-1	CASSLSAALNNEQFF
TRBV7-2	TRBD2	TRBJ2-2	CASSGRVSAGELFF
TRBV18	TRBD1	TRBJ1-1	CASSPPNSAGGNTEAFF
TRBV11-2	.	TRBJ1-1	CASSSVRGNTEAFF
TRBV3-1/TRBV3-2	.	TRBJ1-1	CASSPVGQYTEAFF
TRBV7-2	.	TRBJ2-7	CASSLRVTMGEVFEQYF
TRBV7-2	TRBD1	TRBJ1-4	CASSSRQGLREKLFF
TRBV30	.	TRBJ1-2	CAWGTGQYYGYTF
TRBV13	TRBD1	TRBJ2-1	CASSLEQGVAFF
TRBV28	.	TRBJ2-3	CATQTAGLSTDTQYF
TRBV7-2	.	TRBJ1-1	CASSLETIRPGMNTEAFF
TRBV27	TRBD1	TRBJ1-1	CASSIGQGALAFF
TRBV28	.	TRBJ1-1	CASSLRSGFGTEAFF
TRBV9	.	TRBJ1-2	CASSVGGAGAFYGYTF
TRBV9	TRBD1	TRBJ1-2	CASSGYRGMVSYTF
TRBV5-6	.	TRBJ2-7	CASSVSGFPSSYEQYF
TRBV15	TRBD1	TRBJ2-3	CATSRLSGTGPLTDTQYF
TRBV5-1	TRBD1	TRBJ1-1	CASGQGGGDTEAFF
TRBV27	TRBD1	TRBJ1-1	CASSKLTRGLGTEAFF
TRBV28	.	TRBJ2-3	CASSFGGADTQYF
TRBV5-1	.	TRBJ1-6	CASSLEQVDSPLHF
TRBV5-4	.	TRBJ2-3	CASSLERRAADTQYF
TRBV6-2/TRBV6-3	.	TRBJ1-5	CASSLQVASQPQHF
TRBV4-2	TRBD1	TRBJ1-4	CASSQTPGGSNEKLFF
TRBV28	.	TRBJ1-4	CASSLGGGNNEKLFF
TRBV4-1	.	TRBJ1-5	CASSQDLRGNQPQHF
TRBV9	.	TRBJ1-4	CASRDDRSNEKLFF
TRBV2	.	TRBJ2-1	CASSDVRNEQFF
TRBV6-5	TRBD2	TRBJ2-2	CASSYRREGSGGELFF